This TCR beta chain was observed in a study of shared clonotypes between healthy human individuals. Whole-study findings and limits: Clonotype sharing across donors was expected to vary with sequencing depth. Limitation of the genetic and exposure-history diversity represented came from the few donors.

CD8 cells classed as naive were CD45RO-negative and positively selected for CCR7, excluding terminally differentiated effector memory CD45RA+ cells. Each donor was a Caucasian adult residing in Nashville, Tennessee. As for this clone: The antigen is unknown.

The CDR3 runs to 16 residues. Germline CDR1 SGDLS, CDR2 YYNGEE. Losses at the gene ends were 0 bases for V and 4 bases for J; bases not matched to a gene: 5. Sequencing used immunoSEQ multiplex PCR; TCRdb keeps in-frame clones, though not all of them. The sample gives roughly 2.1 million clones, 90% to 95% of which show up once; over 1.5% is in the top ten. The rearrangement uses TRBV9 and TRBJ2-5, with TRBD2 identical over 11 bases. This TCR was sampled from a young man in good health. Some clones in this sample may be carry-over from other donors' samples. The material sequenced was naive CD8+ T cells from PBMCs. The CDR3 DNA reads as TGTGCCAGCAGCGTAGGTACAGGACTAGCGGGAGAGACCCAGTACTTC. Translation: CASSVGTGLAGETQYF.